The 8 T cell receptor beta chains below were found in one sample sequenced in a study of early T cells in non-severe SARS-CoV-2 infection (dated by TCRdb to the early 2020s). Preparation of the library involved 5' RACE. Sequencing was carried out with a NextSeq 500. Through fastp at Q25 and MiXCR, TCRdb rebuilt clones from the public reads, retaining in-frame beta chains. Rows matching on CDR3 protein sequence are summarized as one entry with the most common DNA and genes. The sample table holds around 19,000 distinct CDR3 sequences, of which approximately 4.8% were seen once. The ten top clones hold over 4.5% of the sample. The specimen sequenced was whole blood. The source of these receptors is an adult who was a healthcare worker with PCR-confirmed SARS-CoV-2 infection or an uninfected control (not recorded which).

This clonotype rates as medium-sized (0.01 to 0.1%). The genes are TRBV6-5 and TRBJ1-3, with TRBD1 as a possible D gene (5 bases). The V end lost 6 bases, the J end lost 6 bases, and 9 bases lay between the germline ends. The CDR3 length is 12 residues. CDR1 is MNHEY, CDR2 SVGAGI, per germline. The DNA of the CDR3 is TGTGCCAGCAGGGGACTGAAAAACACCATATATTTT. This gives the protein CASRGLKNTIYF.

In this sample, this clonotype turned up a few times. The chain joins TRBV7-8 to TRBJ2-3, with D perhaps TRBD2 (6 bases). Germline V gives CDR1 SGHVS, CDR2 FQNEAQ. The CDR3 has 14 amino acids. V dropped 5 bases and J dropped 4 bases, with 13 bases sitting between them. CDR3 coding DNA: TGTGCCAGCAGCCCCGGGACTTTCTCAGATACGCAGTATTTT. Protein sequence: CASSPGTFSDTQYF. Together with reference TRBV7-8 and TRBJ2-3, the CDR3 gives the full variable domain: GAGVSQSPRYKVAKRGQDVALRCDPISGHVSLFWYQQALGQGPEFLTYFQNEAQLDKSGLPSDRFFAERPEGSVSTLKIQRTQQEDSAVYLCASSPGTFSDTQYFGPGTRLTVL.

This clonotype was found many times. The chain recombines TRBV5-1 with TRBJ1-1; D unclear. The germline V and J ends were trimmed by 1 base and 0 bases, with 16 bases remaining between them. Germline CDR1 and CDR2: SGHRS and YFSETQ. This CDR3 contains 17 residues. CDR3 bases: TGCGCCAGCAGCTTGATGCTTTCCCGCTATATGAACACTGAAGCTTTCTTT. It yields the protein CASSLMLSRYMNTEAFF.

This clonotype was found many times. The CDR3 DNA sequence: TGCAGTGCTCCGGGAGAGGGATTGGAGACCCAGTACTTC. Its protein product is CSAPGEGLETQYF. This chain connects TRBV20-1 to TRBJ2-5, with a tentative D call TRBD2 (6 bases). Trimming shortened V by 5 bases and J by 5 bases, and 15 bases separated the two germline ends. CDR1 DFQATT and CDR2 SNEGSKA come from the germline V gene (reference sequence). The CDR3 totals 13 residues.

This clonotype has ten or more counts. The chain recombines TRBV7-2 with TRBJ2-2; D uncertain. Germline V gene data show CDR1 as SGHTA and CDR2 as FQGNSA. The CDR3 runs to 12 residues. Trimming took off 1 base at V and 7 bases at J, with 4 bases between the two ends. CDR3 region: CASSLEIGELFF. The CDR3 coding sequence is TGTGCCAGCAGCTTAGAAATCGGGGAGCTGTTTTTT.

The chain is built from TRBV18 and TRBJ2-3, with D perhaps being TRBD1 or TRBD2 (5 bases each). Trimming removed 1 base from V and 3 bases from J, with 14 bases in between. CDR1 KGHSH and CDR2 LQKENI come from the germline V gene. The CDR3 has 16 residues. The CDR3 nucleotides read TGTGCCAGCTCACCACGCGCAGGGAGTCGGACAGATACGCAGTATTTT. It codes for CASSPRAGSRTDTQYF.

This clonotype occurred many times. The chain uses TRBV4-2 and TRBJ2-2, with D uncertain. V was shortened by 4 bases and J by 2 bases, with 8 bases between the two germline ends. The CDR3 extends over 14 amino acids. The germline CDR1 and CDR2 sequences are LGHNA and YNFKEQ. The CDR3 DNA sequence: TGTGCCAGCAGCCCAGGCCCAAACACCGGGGAGCTGTTTTTT. It encodes CASSPGPNTGELFF.

The chain employs TRBV5-4 and TRBJ1-1; possible D gene TRBD1, 5 bases. CDR1 is SGHNT, CDR2 YYREEE, per germline (reference sequence). The CDR3 sequence is 15 residues long. Trimming stripped 4 bases from V and 1 base from J, with 14 bases between. CDR3 bases: TGTGCCAGCAGCAGGGGCAGCCTCCCGAACACTGAAGCTTTCTTT. It encodes CASSRGSLPNTEAFF.